This is a list of T cell receptor beta chains from one sample in a study of blood T cells in healthy people across ages. TCRdb processed the 5' RACE reads anew with MiXCR; each CDR3 protein has one entry. The sample has around 800,000 distinct CDR3 sequences; roughly 50% are singletons. Sequencing was carried out using blood. Source of these receptors: a man aged 80 or over in good health. Each CDR3 is given without its conserved first and last residue. The order of the fields is CDR3 length, D gene, V gene, CDR3 protein. A D gene is named only where the DNA matches it firmly.

>16|TRBD2|TRBV25-1
ASLRTSGSLPGANVLT
>13|NA|TRBV18
ASSPQSVYSYEQY
>13|TRBD2|TRBV20-1
SAGGRPRNTGELF
>15|TRBD2|TRBV3-1
ASSQGIGTSGQETQY
>12|NA|TRBV7-9
ASSLSGGRDTQY
>11|NA|TRBV2
ASSPGPLGGYT
>8|NA|TRBV20-1
SATLLEQF
>12|NA|TRBV12-3/TRBV12-4
ASSAPGLKNIQY
>12|NA|TRBV7-8
ASSLGSWTNVLT
>15|NA|TRBV2
ASMSPTSYGGGYGYT
>13|NA|TRBV9
ASSVNPGGGETQY
>13|NA|TRBV28
ASSSPRGANYGYT
>12|TRBD2|TRBV20-1
SARASSGIGELF
>12|TRBD1|TRBV5-1
ASSPRDSNYEQY
>14|NA|TRBV12-3/TRBV12-4
ASRAMWTRANQPQH
>14|TRBD1|TRBV18
ASSPAGRQGENGYT
>13|NA|TRBV20-1
SARDLAASTDTQY